This record covers a single T cell receptor beta chain. This sample is drawn from a study of blood T cell repertoires in COVID-19. Study information: T cells, B-cell-depleted T cells, or PBMCs supplied cDNA or gDNA.

Sequenced by immunoSEQ multiplex PCR; TCRdb stores in-frame clones only, minus some. There are about 24,000 clones in the sample; approximately 86% occur only once, and about 5.2% lies in the top ten. Sequencing was performed on peripheral blood. The source of this sequence is a man between 50 and 59 years old with active COVID-19.

CDR3 amino acids: CASSEDPGTSGRGEQFF. In DNA, the CDR3 is TGTGCCAGCAGCGAGGACCCTGGGACTAGCGGGCGCGGTGAGCAGTTCTTC. The chain links TRBV9 to TRBJ2-1, with 12 bases that match TRBD2. V trimming: 3 bases; J trimming: 9 bases; junction bases outside the gene matches: 13. The CDR3 loop spans 17 amino acids. CDR1 is SGDLS and CDR2 is YYNGEE in the germline V gene.